These T cell receptor beta chains were read from a single sample in a study of regulatory T cells in long-lasting Graves disease. TCRdb reprocessed the multiplex PCR reads via MiXCR and lists one record per CDR3 protein. The sample carries 400,000 to 500,000 distinct CDR3 sequences, 14% recorded once. A further study also used this sample, focusing on T cells in Graves' hyperthyroidism and ophthalmopathy.

Sequences were derived from peripheral blood mononuclear cells (PBMCs), sampled at new diagnosis, from a patient treated with antithyroid drugs. These receptors all stem from a woman aged 50 to 65 with Graves disease. Both conserved end residues are part of each CDR3. D genes are given only for firm matches. Rows give clone size only sometimes, using once, few, many, or a class for an expanded clone.

TRBJ2-5,TRBD1,TRBV28,many,TGTGCCAGCTACAGGGGGCCTCAAGAGACCCAGTACTTC,CASYRGPQETQYF
TRBJ2-3,NA,TRBV30,many,TGTGCCCGTACAGATACGCAGTATTTT,CARTDTQYF
TRBJ1-6,NA,TRBV20-1,NA,TGCAGTGCTAGACCCGGGACGGAAAATTCACCCCTCCACTTT,CSARPGTENSPLHF
TRBJ1-1,NA,TRBV5-5,few,TGTGCCAGCAGCGTTTTCGTTGGGCAGGGTATGAACACTGAAGCTTTCTTT,CASSVFVGQGMNTEAFF
TRBJ1-5,NA,TRBV5-8,NA,TGTGCCAGCAGCTTGGCCCGCGGTAGCAATCAGCCCCAGCATTTT,CASSLARGSNQPQHF
TRBJ2-5,TRBD2,TRBV11-2,many,TGTGCCAGCAGCTACCTAGCGGGAGTCATGGAGACCCAGTACTTC,CASSYLAGVMETQYF
TRBJ1-1,NA,TRBV29-1,many,TGCAGCGTGGCCTATGGAAGGGTAAGGAACACTGAAGCTTTCTTT,CSVAYGRVRNTEAFF
TRBJ2-3,NA,TRBV5-1,few,TGCGCCAGCAGCTTAACACAGATCACAGATACGCAGTATTTT,CASSLTQITDTQYF
TRBJ1-1,TRBD1,TRBV2,many,TGTGCCAGCAGTGAATCCCAGGGGGAGGTACTAATGAACACTGAAGCTTTCTTT,CASSESQGEVLMNTEAFF
TRBJ2-7,TRBD2,TRBV28,many,TGTGCCAGCATCAATGGGGGGGGAGAAGGCGAGCAGTACTTC,CASINGGGEGEQYF
TRBJ2-1,NA,TRBV11-3,many,TGTGCCAGCAGCGACACTGCCGTCAATGAGCAGTTCTTC,CASSDTAVNEQFF
TRBJ1-2,NA,TRBV25-1,NA,TGTGCCAGCAGTAACAGACAGATTAACTATGGCTACACCTTC,CASSNRQINYGYTF
TRBJ2-1,TRBD2,TRBV25-1,NA,TGTGCCAGCAGTGGGCCCGGGACTAGCAATGAGCAGTTCTTC,CASSGPGTSNEQFF
TRBJ1-2,NA,TRBV6-5,NA,TGTGCCAGCAGTTACCGAATCGATCCGAGCCCCTCTAACTATGGCTACACCTTC,CASSYRIDPSPSNYGYTF
TRBJ2-1,NA,TRBV14,few,TGTGCCAGCAGCCAAGGGGCCGGGGGCAAAGACAATGAGCAGTTCTTC,CASSQGAGGKDNEQFF
TRBJ2-7,TRBD1,TRBV3-1,NA,TGTGCCAGCAGCCCACGACAGGGTAGGATCGAGCAGTACTTC,CASSPRQGRIEQYF
TRBJ2-4,NA,TRBV5-1,few,TGCGCCAGCAGCTTGATGACAGCCAAAAACATTCAGTACTTC,CASSLMTAKNIQYF
TRBJ2-7,NA,TRBV28,many,TGTGCCAGCAAGGATAACTCCTACGAGCAGTACTTC,CASKDNSYEQYF
TRBJ2-7,TRBD2,TRBV5-1,once,TGCGCCAGCAGCTTGGTTGGACTAGCGGGAGGCGGCGACGAGCAGTACTTC,CASSLVGLAGGGDEQYF
TRBJ1-2,TRBD1,TRBV12-3/TRBV12-4,few,TGTGCCAGCAGTTTAGGGGAGGGCAGGGGGCTGTTAGGCTACACCTTC,CASSLGEGRGLLGYTF
TRBJ2-2,NA,TRBV28,few,TGTGCCAGCAGTCTCCCGGGGACGGACACCGGGGAGCTGTTTTTT,CASSLPGTDTGELFF
TRBJ2-5,TRBD2,TRBV19,NA,TGTGCCAGTAGTATACCCGCGGGGGACGGACAAGAGACCCAGTACTTC,CASSIPAGDGQETQYF
TRBJ2-7,NA,TRBV19,NA,TGTGCCAGTAGTAGCAGGCTCCTCAGCTCCTACGAGCAGTACTTC,CASSSRLLSSYEQYF
TRBJ2-3,NA,TRBV10-3,NA,TGTGCCTGTCGAGGGGGCACAGATACGCAGTATTTT,CACRGGTDTQYF
TRBJ2-5,TRBD2,TRBV5-1,many,TGTGCCAGCAGCCCGGGGACTAGCGGGAGCGAGACCCAGTACTTC,CASSPGTSGSETQYF
TRBJ2-1,NA,TRBV12-3/TRBV12-4,many,TGTGCCAGCAGCCTCATGGGCTCGAGCGGAGGGAATGAGCAGTTCTTC,CASSLMGSSGGNEQFF
TRBJ2-7,NA,TRBV14,few,TGTGCCAGCAGCCAAGGGTCTAGCTACCGCTACGAGCAGTACTTC,CASSQGSSYRYEQYF
TRBJ1-1,NA,TRBV18,many,TGTGCCAGCTCACGGGACCTTCTGAACACTGAAGCTTTCTTT,CASSRDLLNTEAFF
TRBJ2-3,NA,TRBV12-3/TRBV12-4,few,TGTGCCAGCAGTGGGGTTTCAGGTACGCAGTATTTT,CASSGVSGTQYF
TRBJ2-7,NA,TRBV6-2/TRBV6-3,NA,TGTGCCAGCAGTGAAGGTACTCCTGATGGGCCATACGAGCAGTACTTC,CASSEGTPDGPYEQYF
TRBJ2-3,NA,TRBV29-1,many,TGCAGCGTTGCAAACGCGGGAAGGTCAGATACGCAGTATTTT,CSVANAGRSDTQYF
TRBJ2-7,NA,TRBV5-4,few,TGTGCCAGCAGCTTGGCGGAGCACTACGAGCAGTACTTC,CASSLAEHYEQYF
TRBJ2-5,NA,TRBV11-2,many,TGTGCCAGCAGCTTATGGGGGGGCTCAGGGGAGACCCAGTACTTC,CASSLWGGSGETQYF
TRBJ1-1,TRBD1,TRBV6-1,NA,TGTGCCAGCAGTCGACAGGGGCCGAACACTGAAGCTTTCTTT,CASSRQGPNTEAFF
TRBJ1-1,TRBD1,TRBV18,many,TGTGCCAGCTCACAAAGACAGGGCGGCACTGAAGCTTTCTTT,CASSQRQGGTEAFF
TRBJ2-7,NA,TRBV7-9,few,TGTGCCAGCAGCTTAGGGCAACAAACCCTCTCCTACGAGCAGTACTTC,CASSLGQQTLSYEQYF
TRBJ2-7,NA,TRBV28,many,TGTGCCAGCAGTTTAATCTCCGTGGGCTCCTACGAGCAGTACTTC,CASSLISVGSYEQYF
TRBJ1-2,NA,TRBV28,many,TGTGCCAGCAGAGTTTGGGGGGGGGACAAAGCTAACTATGGCTACACCTTC,CASRVWGGDKANYGYTF
TRBJ1-2,TRBD1,TRBV28,few,TGTGCCAGCAGAAATACAGGACAGGGTTATGGCTACACCTTC,CASRNTGQGYGYTF
TRBJ2-7,NA,TRBV28,many,TGTGCCAGCAGTGGCCGGGACGGCTCCTACGAGCAGTACTTC,CASSGRDGSYEQYF
TRBJ1-2,NA,TRBV4-1,NA,TGCGCCAGCAGCCAAGATCCCCAGGGCCTGGGCTACACCTTC,CASSQDPQGLGYTF
TRBJ2-7,TRBD2,TRBV4-1,few,TGCGCCAGCAGCGAGGCTAGCGGGGCGACCTACGAGCAGTACTTC,CASSEASGATYEQYF
TRBJ1-2,TRBD1,TRBV6-5,many,TGTGCCAGCAGTTACCAACAGGGGATGGCCGCTAACTATGGCTACACCTTC,CASSYQQGMAANYGYTF
TRBJ1-4,TRBD1,TRBV30,NA,TGTGCCTGGGCTCCGGGACAGGGGGCTGAAAAACTGTTTTTT,CAWAPGQGAEKLFF
TRBJ2-7,NA,TRBV18,NA,TGTGCCAGCTCACCACCGTCGCTCGAAGACGAGCAGTACTTC,CASSPPSLEDEQYF
TRBJ1-2,NA,TRBV4-1,NA,TGCGCCAGCAGCCAAGACAGCATGACAGCCAACTATGGCTACACCTTC,CASSQDSMTANYGYTF
TRBJ2-1,TRBD2,TRBV20-1,many,TGCAGTGCTAGAGATTCGGCCGGGACTAGAAATTTCAATGAGCAGTTCTTC,CSARDSAGTRNFNEQFF
TRBJ1-4,NA,TRBV11-2,many,TGTGCCAGCAGTCCACAGGTCTCTAATGAAAAACTGTTTTTT,CASSPQVSNEKLFF
TRBJ1-1,NA,TRBV11-2,many,TGTGCCAGCAGCCACGGAGGCACTGAAGCTTTCTTT,CASSHGGTEAFF
TRBJ2-7,TRBD1,TRBV6-5,NA,TGTGCCAGCAGTTCCCCTACCGGGACAGGGCACCACGAGCAGTACTTC,CASSSPTGTGHHEQYF
TRBJ2-5,NA,TRBV28,many,TGTGCCAGCAGTTTCGCAGGAGGACGGGAGACCCAGTACTTC,CASSFAGGRETQYF
TRBJ1-1,NA,TRBV3-1,many,TGTGCCAGCAGCCAAGTGTCCCTACCTAGCACTGAAGCTTTCTTT,CASSQVSLPSTEAFF
TRBJ2-3,NA,TRBV7-9,NA,TGTGCCAGCAGCTTAACAGCTAGCGTCCTTAGCACAGATACGCAGTATTTT,CASSLTASVLSTDTQYF
TRBJ2-1,NA,TRBV7-2,many,TGTGCCAGCAGCCCGGTTGTACTAGCTTCCTACAATGAGCAGTTCTTC,CASSPVVLASYNEQFF
TRBJ2-3,NA,TRBV30,few,TGTGCCTGCTCTGAAGGCACAGATACGCAGTATTTT,CACSEGTDTQYF